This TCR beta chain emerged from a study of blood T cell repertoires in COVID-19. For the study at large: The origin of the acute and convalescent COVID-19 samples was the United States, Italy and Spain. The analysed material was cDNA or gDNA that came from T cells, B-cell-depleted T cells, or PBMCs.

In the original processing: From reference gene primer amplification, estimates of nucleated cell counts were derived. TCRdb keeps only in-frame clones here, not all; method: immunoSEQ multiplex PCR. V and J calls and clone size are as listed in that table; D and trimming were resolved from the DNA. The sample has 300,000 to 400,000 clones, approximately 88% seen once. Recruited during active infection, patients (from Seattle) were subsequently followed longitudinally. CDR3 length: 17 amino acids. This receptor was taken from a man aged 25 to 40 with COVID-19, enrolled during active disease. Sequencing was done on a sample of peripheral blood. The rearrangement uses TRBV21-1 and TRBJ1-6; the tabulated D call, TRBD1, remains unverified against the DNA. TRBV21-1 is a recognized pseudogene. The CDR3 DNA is TGTGCCAGCAGCAAAGAGGACAGGACTTTGGTGAATTCACCCCTCCACTTT. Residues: CASSKEDRTLVNSPLHF.